A single sample gave rise to the 9 T cell receptor beta chains below, sequenced in a study of T cell responses to AZD1222 COVID-19 vaccine. Sequencing was performed with immunoSEQ multiplex PCR; in TCRdb, only in-frame clones are kept and a portion is missing. This sample has around 180,000 clones; 90% to 95% occur once, and the top ten carry 1.5% to 2%. The starting material was peripheral blood, obtained 28 days after the second AZD1222 dose. These receptors all come from an adult who received the AZD1222 COVID-19 vaccine.

This chain links TRBV6-2 or TRBV6-3 with TRBJ2-7, with TRBD2 matching 7 bases. V dropped 4 bases and J dropped 9; count of bases not matched to a gene: 9. The CDR3 sequence is 13 residues long. CDR1 is MNHEY and CDR2 is SVGEGT in the germline V gene. CDR3 residues: CASSFPGLVGQYF. The CDR3 coding sequence is TGTGCCAGCAGTTTCCCAGGACTAGTTGGGCAGTACTTC.

The J gene is TRBJ2-7, the V gene TRBV4-1; D call uncertain. This CDR3 region has 11 residues. Between the trimmed V and J ends, which lost 1 base and 6 bases, there was a span of 4 bases. The germline CDR1 and CDR2 sequences are MGHRA and YSYEKL. The CDR3 is CASSQGAEQYF. In nucleotides, the CDR3 is TGCGCCAGCAGCCAAGGGGCCGAGCAGTACTTC.

V and J are TRBV19 and TRBJ2-4; TRBD2 aligns across 14 bases. This CDR3 is 19 amino acids long. J gave up 0 bases and V 5 bases, and 9 bases lay outside the gene matches. The germline CDR1 and CDR2 sequences are LNHDA and SQIVND (reference sequence). The DNA of the CDR3 is TGTGCCAGTAGTTCTCGGGGGACTAGCGGGGGATTAGCCAAAAACATTCAGTACTTC. It translates to CASSSRGTSGGLAKNIQYF.

Points on this clone: Other DNA variants within this sample encode the same CDR3. The CDR3 bases are TGTGCCAGTAGTATAACAGGATCCTACGAGCAGTACTTC. This encodes CASSITGSYEQYF. The genes are TRBV19 and TRBJ2-7; TRBD1 is a possible D gene (5 bases). Germline loops: CDR1 LNHDA, CDR2 SQIVND (reference sequence). V lost 2 bases and J lost 1, with 6 bases in between. There are 13 residues in the CDR3.

The rearrangement uses TRBV24-1 and TRBJ2-7; 10 bases agree with TRBD1. Losses at the gene ends were 0 bases for V and 4 bases for J; bases not matched to a gene: 8. The CDR3 is 17 residues long. Germline CDR1 KGHDR, CDR2 SFDVKD. The CDR3 DNA reads as TGTGCCACCAGTGATTTGTGGCTCGGGGACAGGGGATACGAGCAGTACTTC. Its protein product is CATSDLWLGDRGYEQYF.

The chain joins TRBV3-1 (or the pseudogene TRBV3-2) to TRBJ1-1, with D uncertain. Germline V gene sequence: CDR1 LGHDT, CDR2 YNNKEL (reference sequence). CDR3 length: 15 amino acids. V was shortened by 0 bases and J by 2 bases, with 10 bases between the two germline ends. The chain's CDR3 is CASSQDIARNTEAFF. CDR3 nucleotide sequence: TGTGCCAGCAGCCAAGATATTGCCAGAAACACTGAAGCTTTCTTT.

The chain is built from TRBV6-5 and TRBJ2-7; perhaps TRBD2 as D (6 bases). V was trimmed by 2 bases and J by 4 bases, leaving 9 bases between them. Per germline, CDR1 MNHEY and CDR2 SVGAGI. The CDR3 runs 13 residues. The CDR3 loop is CASSYTGRYEQYF. As DNA, the CDR3 is TGTGCCAGCAGTTACACGGGGAGGTACGAGCAGTACTTC.

J is TRBJ1-2 and V is TRBV12-3 or TRBV12-4, with D maybe TRBD1 (6 bases). CDR3 length: 13 residues. Trimming stripped 6 bases from V and 7 bases from J, with 15 bases between. The CDR3 reads CASRGAVDGGYTF. Written as DNA, the CDR3 is TGTGCCAGCAGGGGGGCAGTAGATGGTGGCTACACCTTC.

This clone showed up just once. The chain uses TRBV10-3 and TRBJ2-4, with 7 bases matching TRBD1. V was clipped by 5 bases and J by 0 bases; unmatched bases: 7. Germline CDR1 ENHRY, CDR2 SYGVKD. The CDR3 consists of 16 residues. CDR3: CAISRTGVVAKNIQYF. The CDR3 region has the DNA TGTGCCATCAGTCGTACAGGGGTTGTAGCCAAAAACATTCAGTACTTC.